This record looks at one T cell receptor beta chain sequence and its context. There is no known antigen for this receptor. Base-call qualities are not available, and no considerably larger clone is one nucleotide away. Compared with germline, V lacks 3 bases and J lacks 7 bases; bases without a gene match: 3. The germline V gene (reference sequence) supplies CDR1 SGHNT and CDR2 YYREEE. Measured from the cysteine to the phenylalanine, the CDR3 is 13 residues long. Only the CDR3 portion is preserved as DNA: 39 bases, with reading frame beginning at the first base. The immunoSEQ Assay, a bias-controlled multiplex PCR, was used to amplify TCRbeta CDR3 regions from genomic DNA. For the original study's pipeline: The number of nucleated cells in each sample was estimated by amplification of reference gene primers within the assay. Sequence reads were collapsed and filtered to measure the absolute abundance of every unique TCRbeta CDR3 rearrangement. For each sample, productive Simpson clonality was calculated as the square root of Simpson's diversity index over productive rearrangements. Sourced from immuneACCESS, this table was stored by TCRdb with only in-frame sequences that have V and J called. A share of the clones is absent; for the studies checked, an unresolved V gene accounts for under half, and the remainder has no known explanation. For V, J and clone size, that table is used; D and trimming come from the DNA. For this sample the table gives over 60,000 clones, of which about 81% were detected only once. Around 9.2% of the sample is held by the ten biggest clonotypes.

Each collaborating institution followed its own protocols to collect whole blood in K2EDTA tubes. For TCRbeta analysis, collaborators shipped samples as frozen whole blood, isolated PBMCs, or DNA extracted from either of those sample types. This specimen comes from a study of blood T cell repertoires in COVID-19 (TCRdb year 2020). Context from the whole study: Samples from collaborators originated in the United States, Italy and Spain and spanned both the acute and convalescent phases of COVID-19. The prospective study material was composed of cDNA or gDNA derived from T cells, B-cell-depleted T cells, or PBMCs. Deeply sampled blood TCRbeta repertoires from subjects exposed to, actively infected with, or recovered from COVID-19 were included in the dataset. The repertoires were released in a freely available public database intended as a resource for research on the immune response to SARS-CoV-2. Samples came from the ongoing ImmuneRACE study (first 160 participants) plus 1,254 subjects from 6 global collaborators. Nearly every sample came with metadata listing a de-identified subject ID, COVID-19 status, age in years and sex. Where HLA class I and class II types were available, the types were taken from metadata supplied by the sample provider, not from assay-based typing.

Study-wide findings and limitations: How much clinical and demographic metadata was included differed by source and by participant, and the metadata was provided uncurated.

The sequence is built from TRBV5-4 and TRBJ2-2, and TRBD2 matches 7 of the central bases. The sequence derives from a human donor in a cohort sampled during active COVID-19. The specimen sequenced was peripheral blood. The sequenced DNA is TGTGCCAGCAGCTCCGGACTAGTCGGGGAGCTGTTTTTT. Its translation is CASSSGLVGELFF.